This is a list of T cell receptor beta chains from one sample in a study of blood T cell repertoires in COVID-19. Generated by immunoSEQ multiplex PCR, the TCRdb table keeps only in-frame clones and is missing some. The data contain roughly 290,000 clones, approximately 86% of them singletons. Sequenced input: peripheral blood. All receptors come from a woman aged 25-40 years who had recovered from COVID-19. Each CDR3 is given with its conserved first and last residue. The order of the fields is J gene, V gene, D gene, CDR3 protein. A D gene is named only where the DNA matches it firmly.

j_gene: TRBJ1-5; v_gene: TRBV27; d_gene: TRBD1; CDR3aa: CASSSGRVGTGTGQPQHF
j_gene: TRBJ2-7; v_gene: TRBV6-5; d_gene: TRBD2; CDR3aa: CASRNSGSSEQYF
j_gene: TRBJ2-2; v_gene: TRBV6-2/TRBV6-3; d_gene: TRBD1; CDR3aa: CASSLDRGVELFF
j_gene: TRBJ2-1; v_gene: TRBV7-8; d_gene: TRBD2; CDR3aa: CASSWGGQVYEQFF
j_gene: TRBJ2-2; v_gene: TRBV2; d_gene: .; CDR3aa: CASSGEMSGELFF
j_gene: TRBJ2-7; v_gene: TRBV2; d_gene: .; CDR3aa: CASAREKEVGEQYF
j_gene: TRBJ2-7; v_gene: TRBV7-2; d_gene: .; CDR3aa: CASSFLITDGEQYF
j_gene: TRBJ2-7; v_gene: TRBV5-4; d_gene: .; CDR3aa: CASSFGQNEQYF
j_gene: TRBJ1-4; v_gene: TRBV5-1; d_gene: .; CDR3aa: CASSLGQRNEKLFF
j_gene: TRBJ2-4; v_gene: TRBV7-2; d_gene: .; CDR3aa: CASSPRLAKNIQYF
j_gene: TRBJ2-7; v_gene: TRBV5-1; d_gene: .; CDR3aa: CASSLGGHVYEQYF
j_gene: TRBJ2-7; v_gene: TRBV5-4; d_gene: TRBD2; CDR3aa: CASSSTSGVYEQYF
j_gene: TRBJ2-3; v_gene: TRBV24-1; d_gene: .; CDR3aa: CATSTGSGTQYF
j_gene: TRBJ2-3; v_gene: TRBV5-1; d_gene: TRBD1; CDR3aa: CASSLGGTGTDTQYF
j_gene: TRBJ2-5; v_gene: TRBV9; d_gene: .; CDR3aa: CASSVVGDTRLGTQYF
j_gene: TRBJ1-4; v_gene: TRBV2; d_gene: TRBD1; CDR3aa: CASSDQAGGREKLFF
j_gene: TRBJ2-5; v_gene: TRBV11-2; d_gene: .; CDR3aa: CASSLSHRETQYF
j_gene: TRBJ2-7; v_gene: TRBV30; d_gene: TRBD2; CDR3aa: CAWRGGNLLEQYF
j_gene: TRBJ2-3; v_gene: TRBV19; d_gene: TRBD2; CDR3aa: CASSPNSGTTDTQYF
j_gene: TRBJ2-5; v_gene: TRBV4-2; d_gene: TRBD2; CDR3aa: CASSPTSGGASETQYF
j_gene: TRBJ1-5; v_gene: TRBV30; d_gene: .; CDR3aa: CAWRFPAGNQPQHF
j_gene: TRBJ2-1; v_gene: TRBV21-1; d_gene: .; CDR3aa: CASSWRTGDYEQFF
j_gene: TRBJ2-7; v_gene: TRBV19; d_gene: TRBD2; CDR3aa: CASGHGTSGSYEQYF
j_gene: TRBJ1-6; v_gene: TRBV3-1/TRBV3-2; d_gene: .; CDR3aa: CASSQDRGVSSPLHF